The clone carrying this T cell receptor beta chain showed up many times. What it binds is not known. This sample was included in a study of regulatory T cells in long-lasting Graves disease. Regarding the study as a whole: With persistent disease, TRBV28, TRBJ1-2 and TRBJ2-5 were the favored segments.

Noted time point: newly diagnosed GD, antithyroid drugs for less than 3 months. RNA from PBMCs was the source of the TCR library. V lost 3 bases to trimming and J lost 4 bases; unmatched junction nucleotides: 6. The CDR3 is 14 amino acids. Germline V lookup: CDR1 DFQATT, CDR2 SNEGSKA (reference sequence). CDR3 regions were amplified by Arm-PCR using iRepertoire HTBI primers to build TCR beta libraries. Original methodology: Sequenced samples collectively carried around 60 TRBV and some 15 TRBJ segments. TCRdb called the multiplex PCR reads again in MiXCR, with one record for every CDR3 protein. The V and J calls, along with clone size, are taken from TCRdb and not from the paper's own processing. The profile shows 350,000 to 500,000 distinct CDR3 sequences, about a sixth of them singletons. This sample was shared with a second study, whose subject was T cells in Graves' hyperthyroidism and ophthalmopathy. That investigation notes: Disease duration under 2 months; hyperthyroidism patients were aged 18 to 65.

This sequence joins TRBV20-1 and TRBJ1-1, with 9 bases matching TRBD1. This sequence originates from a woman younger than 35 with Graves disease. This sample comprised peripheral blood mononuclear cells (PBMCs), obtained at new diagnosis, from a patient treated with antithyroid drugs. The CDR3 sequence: CSARTGGDITEAFF. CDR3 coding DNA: TGCAGTGCTAGGACAGGGGGAGATATCACTGAAGCTTTCTTT.